This TCR beta chain was retrieved from a study of cytomegalovirus exposure and HLA in healthy donors. Findings and caveats of the study: Researchers reported in a later analysis that common viral pathogens appeared linked to several top clusters. Reportedly, fewer N-insertions than the 666-donor mean appeared in an Asian-associated ancestry cluster in a later analysis.

Comments on this clone: The antigen remains unidentified.

With 60 Vbeta and 13 Jbeta primers, the PCR was carried out. TCRdb's copy holds only in-frame clones and misses some; the assay was immunoSEQ multiplex PCR. The sample holds roughly 140,000 clones, roughly a tenth seen once. The CDR3 spans 13 residues. With 1 base removed from V and 7 bases from J, the gap between germline ends came to 7 bases. Germline CDR1 reads LNHDA; CDR2 reads SQIVND (reference sequence). The receptor comes from a male donor in good health and CMV-seronegative. The V and J genes are TRBV19 and TRBJ1-4, with D unclear. Sequenced: PBMCs. The CDR3 nucleotides read TGTGCCAGTAGTATAGTTTCCGGTGAAAAACTGTTTTTT. Its protein is CASSIVSGEKLFF.